What follows are 12 T cell receptor beta chains derived from one specimen sequenced in a study of cytomegalovirus exposure and HLA in healthy donors. Some clones are missing from TCRdb's copy, which holds only in-frame ones; the method was immunoSEQ multiplex PCR. Of 120,000 or so clones in the sample, around 90% were seen once. The specimen was PBMCs. All receptors come from a woman younger than 35 in good health and CMV-seronegative.

The CDR3 bases are TGTGCCAGCAGTTTTAGCGGGAGGCCCAACACAGATACGCAGTATTTT. Translating gives CASSFSGRPNTDTQYF. J is TRBJ2-3 and V is TRBV27; 10 bases agree with TRBD2. Trimming cost V 3 bases and J 2 bases; bases outside gene matches: 5. The V gene's germline CDR1 is MNHEY and CDR2 SMNVEV (reference sequence). This CDR3 has 16 amino acids.

This clone is a singleton in its sample. The chain uses TRBV27 and TRBJ2-5; 8 positions match TRBD2. The trim removed 0 bases at V and 5 bases at J, leaving 8 bases unmatched. Germline-derived CDR1 and CDR2 are MNHEY and SMNVEV (reference sequence). This CDR3 is 16 amino acids long. The CDR3 DNA follows: TGTGCCAGCAGTTTATCCCCAGCGGGGGAGAGGGAGACCCAGTACTTC. Translation: CASSLSPAGERETQYF.

This CDR3 reads CASSIRDRGNYGYTF. The CDR3 nucleotides read TGTGCCAGCAGCATCCGGGACAGGGGGAACTATGGCTACACCTTC. The V call is TRBV5-5, the J call TRBJ1-2; 11 bases match TRBD1. The CDR3 runs 15 residues. Germline lookup yields CDR1 SGHKS and CDR2 YYEKEE (reference sequence). V dropped 4 bases and J dropped 2; count of bases not matched to a gene: 4. Full variable domain (missing parts from reference TRBV5-5 and TRBJ1-2): DAGVTQSPTHLIKTRGQQVTLRCSPISGHKSVSWYQQVLGQGPQFIFQYYEKEERGRGNFPDRFSARQFPNYSSELNVNALLLGDSALYLCASSIRDRGNYGYTFGSGTRLTVV.

The V call is TRBV21-1, the J call TRBJ2-7; the table calls TRBD2, which could not be checked here. TRBV21-1 is given as a pseudogene. This CDR3 spans 17 amino acids. The CDR3 region has the DNA TGTGCCAGCAGCAAAGGACGAGGGAGGGCCTTATCGGGGGAGCAGTACTTC. Its protein is CASSKGRGRALSGEQYF.

The V call is TRBV11-3, the J call TRBJ2-7, with 7 bases fitting TRBD2. The CDR3 is 14 amino acids. The trim removed 2 bases at V and 2 bases at J, leaving 3 bases unmatched. Germline CDR1 and CDR2: SGHNT and YENEEA. CDR3 nucleotides: TGTGCCAGCAGCTTACGAGCGGGACCCTACGAGCAGTACTTC. Translated, it gives CASSLRAGPYEQYF.

The V call is TRBV5-5, the J call TRBJ1-3; D might be TRBD1 (6 bases). This CDR3 spans 15 amino acids. The V and J ends lost 2 bases and 1 base respectively, with 10 bases between them. Germline CDR1 and CDR2: SGHKS and YYEKEE (reference sequence). The CDR3 bases are TGTGCCAGCAGCTTATGGGACACTTCTGGAAACACCATATATTTT. Its translation: CASSLWDTSGNTIYF.

The chain is built from TRBV28 and TRBJ2-7, with a tentative D call TRBD2 (5 bases). This CDR3 is built from 14 residues. The ends were cut back, 2 bases at V and 5 bases at J, with 13 bases in the middle. Germline CDR1 reads MDHEN; CDR2 reads SYDVKM. The CDR3 sequence: CASSLRGKEDEQYF. In nucleotides, the CDR3 is TGTGCCAGCAGTTTACGAGGGAAGGAGGACGAGCAGTACTTC.

The gene calls are TRBV9 and TRBJ2-3, with D unresolved. CDR3 length: 12 residues. V was pared by 2 bases and J by 5 bases, with 6 bases between. Germline CDR1 and CDR2: SGDLS and YYNGEE. CDR3 DNA: TGTGCCAGCAGCGTTGTCAAAGATACGCAGTATTTT. Translating it yields CASSVVKDTQYF. The whole variable domain, remainder taken from reference TRBV9 and TRBJ2-3, is DSGVTQTPKHLITATGQRVTLRCSPRSGDLSVYWYQQSLDQGLQFLIQYYNGEERAKGNILERFSAQQFPDLHSELNLSSLELGDSALYFCASSVVKDTQYFGPGTRLTVL.

The chain couples TRBV7-8 to TRBJ2-7, with a possible D match to TRBD1 (5 bases). V lost 5 bases and J lost 5, with 10 bases in between. CDR1 and CDR2 from the germline V gene are SGHVS and FQNEAQ. CDR3 size: 12 residues. The chain's CDR3 is CASSAAGNEQYF. The CDR3 nucleotides are TGTGCCAGCAGCGCCGCAGGGAACGAGCAGTACTTC.

This clone has just one count. In nucleotides, the CDR3 is TGTGCCAGCAGTGAAGGAGGTCTGAACTATGAGCAGTTCTTC. Translation gives CASSEGGLNYEQFF. V usage is TRBV6-1 and J usage is TRBJ2-1; D uncertain. V lost 1 base, J lost 8 bases, and 12 bases lay in between. The germline CDR1 and CDR2 sequences are MNHNS and SASEGT. The CDR3 loop spans 14 amino acids.

The chain is built from TRBV30 and TRBJ1-4; tentatively, D is TRBD1 (5 bases). The CDR3 spans 14 residues. With 5 bases removed from V and 6 bases from J, the gap between germline ends came to 16 bases. Germline CDR1 and CDR2: GTSNPN and SVGIG (reference sequence). The CDR3 reads CAWASGGSDEKLFF. Written as DNA, the CDR3 is TGTGCCTGGGCGTCCGGGGGGAGTGATGAAAAACTGTTTTTT.

Only one count was recorded for this clone. The chain employs TRBV5-1 and TRBJ1-4, with a possible D match to TRBD1 (5 bases). The V end was cut by 6 bases, the J end by 0 bases, with 12 bases between. The CDR3 has 15 amino acids. The germline CDR1 and CDR2 sequences are SGHRS and YFSETQ. CDR3 coding DNA: TGCGCCAGCACACCGGGGGGATCAACTAATGAAAAACTGTTTTTT. Translation: CASTPGGSTNEKLFF.